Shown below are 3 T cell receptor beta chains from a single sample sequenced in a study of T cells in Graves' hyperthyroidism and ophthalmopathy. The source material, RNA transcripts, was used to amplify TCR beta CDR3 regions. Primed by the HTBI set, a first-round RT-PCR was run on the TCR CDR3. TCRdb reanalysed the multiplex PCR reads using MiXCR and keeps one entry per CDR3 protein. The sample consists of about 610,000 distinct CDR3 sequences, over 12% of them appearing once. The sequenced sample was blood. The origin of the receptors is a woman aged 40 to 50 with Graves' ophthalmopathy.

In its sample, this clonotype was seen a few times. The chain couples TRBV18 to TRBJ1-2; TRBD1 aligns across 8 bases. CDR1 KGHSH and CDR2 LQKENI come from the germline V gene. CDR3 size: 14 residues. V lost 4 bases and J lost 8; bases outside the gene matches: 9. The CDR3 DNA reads TGTGCCAGCTCACGAGGACAGGGTGTCGAAGGCTACACCTTC. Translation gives CASSRGQGVEGYTF. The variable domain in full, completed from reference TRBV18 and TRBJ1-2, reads NAGVMQNPRHLVRRRGQEARLRCSPMKGHSHVYWYRQLPEEGLKFMVYLQKENIIDESGMPKERFSAEFPKEGPSILRIQQVVRGDSAAYFCASSRGQGVEGYTFGSGTRLTVV.

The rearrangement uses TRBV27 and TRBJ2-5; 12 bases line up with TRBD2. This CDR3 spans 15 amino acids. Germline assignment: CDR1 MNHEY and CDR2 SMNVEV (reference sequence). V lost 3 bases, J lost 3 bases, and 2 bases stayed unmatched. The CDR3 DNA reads TGTGCCAGCAGTTTTCTAGCGGGGGGGAAAGAGACCCAGTACTTC. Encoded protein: CASSFLAGGKETQYF.

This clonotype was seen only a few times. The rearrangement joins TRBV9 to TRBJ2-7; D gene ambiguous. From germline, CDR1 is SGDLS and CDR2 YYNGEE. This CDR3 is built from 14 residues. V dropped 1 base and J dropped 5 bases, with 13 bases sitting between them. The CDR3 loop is CASSVLGSGDEQYF. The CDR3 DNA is TGTGCCAGCAGCGTATTAGGGTCTGGTGACGAGCAGTACTTC.